A single sample gave rise to the 21 T cell receptor beta chains below, sequenced in a study of blood T cell repertoires in COVID-19. Data came from immunoSEQ multiplex PCR; TCRdb stores just in-frame clones and leaves some out. The sample includes under 200,000 clones, roughly 90% seen only once; the top ten take 7%. Sample: PBMCs or T cells enriched from blood (not recorded which). Receptors originate from a woman between 50 and 59 years old who had recovered from COVID-19.

This chain uses TRBV15 with TRBJ1-5, with D possibly TRBD1 on 5 matching bases. With 4 bases removed from V and 5 bases from J, the gap between germline ends came to 12 bases. The germline V gene has CDR1 LNHNV and CDR2 YYDKDF (reference sequence). The CDR3 contains 14 residues. This CDR3 is CATSIRGGDQPQHF. In nucleotides, the CDR3 is TGTGCCACCAGCATAAGGGGTGGCGATCAGCCCCAGCATTTT.

V and J are TRBV2 and TRBJ2-3; TRBD2 matches 9 bases. The ends lost 0 bases at V and 2 bases at J; junction bases unmatched: 3. The germline gives CDR1 SNHLY, CDR2 FYNNEI. The CDR3 length is 16 residues. The CDR3 here is CASSEAGGRDTDTQYF. Here the CDR3 DNA reads TGTGCCAGCAGTGAAGCGGGCGGGAGGGACACAGATACGCAGTATTTT. Complete variable domain (other parts from reference TRBV2 and TRBJ2-3): EPEVTQTPSHQVTQMGQEVILRCVPISNHLYFYWYRQILGQKVEFLVSFYNNEISEKSEIFDDQFSVERPDGSNFTLKIRSTKLEDSAMYFCASSEAGGRDTDTQYFGPGTRLTVL.

This clone was detected a few times. V and J are TRBV25-1 and TRBJ2-5, with 8 nucleotides matching TRBD2. Trimming cost V 3 bases and J 5 bases; bases outside gene matches: 14. CDR1 is MGHDK and CDR2 is SYGVNS in the germline V gene. This CDR3 has 17 residues. In DNA, the CDR3 is TGTGCCAGCAGTGACGGGCCGCGGGGGGCGCCCGGGGAGACCCAGTACTTC. Its translation is CASSDGPRGAPGETQYF.

The chain recombines TRBV24-1 with TRBJ2-1; 11 bases match TRBD2. Germline CDR1 and CDR2: KGHDR and SFDVKD. The CDR3 is made up of 17 amino acids. After removal of 3 bases from V and 3 bases from J, the junction contained 6 bases not matched to a gene. This CDR3 reads CATSDPGTSGVYNEQFF. CDR3 nucleotides: TGTGCCACCAGTGATCCCGGGACTAGCGGAGTCTACAATGAGCAGTTCTTC.

This clone was recorded once. The rearrangement uses TRBV7-8 and TRBJ1-2; 8 positions match TRBD1. The J segment lost 8 bases and the V segment lost 5 bases, leaving 10 bases of the junction unmatched. Germline CDR1 and CDR2: SGHVS and FQNEAQ. The CDR3 sequence is 14 residues long. The CDR3, as DNA: TGTGCCAGCAGCACCTCAGGGGGCGCGTTGGGCTACACCTTC. It codes for CASSTSGGALGYTF.

The genes are TRBV9 and TRBJ1-6; no firm D call. Germline V gene data show CDR1 as SGDLS and CDR2 as YYNGEE. Trimming took 1 base from V and 6 from J, leaving 17 bases between them. This CDR3 region has 17 residues. CDR3 coding DNA: TGTGCCAGCAGCGTAATCGGTAAATCCTTATGTAATTCACCCCTCCACTTT. It codes for CASSVIGKSLCNSPLHF.

About this clone itself: No DNA is shown, since the ends of the CDR3 on it are uncertain; the CDR3 is the one TCRdb lists. The chain couples TRBV21-1 to TRBJ2-6; the D call of TRBD2 is as the table states it, not checked on the DNA. TRBV21-1 is designated a pseudogene. Including both end residues, the CDR3 is 16 amino acids long. CDR3 amino acids: CASSRPWGAGANVLTF.

This clone was picked up one time. The chain is built from TRBV7-9 and TRBJ1-1; TRBD1 matches at 9 bases. Trimming cost V 7 bases and J 1 base; bases outside gene matches: 16. The CDR3 length is 18 residues. The V gene's germline CDR1 is SEHNR and CDR2 FQNEAQ (reference sequence). The DNA of the CDR3 is TGTGCCAGCACCACCTCAGGACAGGGGAGGGGTAAGAACACTGAAGCTTTCTTT. Translating gives CASTTSGQGRGKNTEAFF.

J is TRBJ1-2 and V is TRBV6-1, with TRBD1 identical over 8 bases. V trimming: 4 bases; J trimming: 4 bases; junction bases outside the gene matches: 11. The CDR3 consists of 16 residues. Germline CDR1 is MNHNS and CDR2 is SASEGT. The CDR3: CASSVGTGARVYGYTF. The CDR3 nucleotides are TGTGCCAGCAGTGTTGGGACAGGCGCGCGCGTCTATGGCTACACCTTC.

This chain uses TRBV11-2 with TRBJ2-5; D unclear. The CDR3 sequence is 12 residues long. The germline CDR1 and CDR2 sequences are SGHAT and FQNNGV. V lost 5 bases to trimming and J lost 6 bases, with 10 bases between them. The CDR3, as DNA: TGTGCCAGCAGCCTCGCGAGAAAGACCCAGTACTTC. The encoded protein is CASSLARKTQYF.

This chain links TRBV19 with TRBJ2-5; no firm D call. Germline loops: CDR1 LNHDA, CDR2 SQIVND (reference sequence). This CDR3 is built from 14 residues. Trimming shortened V by 3 bases and J by 2 bases, and 10 bases separated the two germline ends. The CDR3 DNA sequence: TGTGCCAGTAGTATTTGGCCAGGACAAGAGACCCAGTACTTC. Translation gives CASSIWPGQETQYF.

The sample holds a few counts of this clone. The chain recombines TRBV5-4 with TRBJ2-5, with 7 bases matching TRBD1. CDR1 and CDR2 (germline): SGHNT, YYREEE (reference sequence). J was trimmed by 4 bases and V by 0 bases; bases with no gene match: 0. This CDR3 comprises 13 residues. Here the CDR3 DNA reads TGTGCCAGCAGCTTGGGACAGGGAGAGACCCAGTACTTC. This gives the protein CASSLGQGETQYF.

The chain is built from TRBV6-5 and TRBJ2-1; 7 bases are a match to TRBD2. The J segment lost 2 bases and the V segment lost 0 bases, leaving 4 bases of the junction unmatched. The CDR3 length is 16 residues. Germline V gene data show CDR1 as MNHEY and CDR2 as SVGAGI. The CDR3 reads CASSYSNSGPYNEQFF. In nucleotides, the CDR3 is TGTGCCAGCAGTTACTCGAATAGCGGGCCCTACAATGAGCAGTTCTTC.

V gene TRBV29-1 combines with J gene TRBJ2-7; 12 bases are a match to TRBD1. CDR3 length: 15 amino acids. Trimming cost V 4 bases and J 5 bases; bases outside gene matches: 9. In germline, CDR1 is SQVTM, CDR2 ANQGSEA. The CDR3 DNA follows: TGCAGCGTTGTTCTCCGGGACAGGGGGCTGAACGAGCAGTACTTC. It codes for CSVVLRDRGLNEQYF.

The chain has TRBV5-1 and TRBJ2-7, with 8 bases that match TRBD2. CDR3 length: 15 residues. Losses at the gene ends were 2 bases for V and 0 bases for J; bases not matched to a gene: 4. The germline CDR1 and CDR2 sequences are SGHRS and YFSETQ. CDR3 loop: CASSFVAGSSYEQYF. Here the CDR3 DNA reads TGCGCCAGCAGCTTTGTAGCGGGAAGCTCCTACGAGCAGTACTTC.

This clone was counted a single time. V is TRBV2 and J is TRBJ1-1; D is perhaps TRBD1 (5 bases). The germline CDR1 and CDR2 sequences are SNHLY and FYNNEI. Trimming left V 4 bases short and J 6 bases short, with 12 bases between. This CDR3 contains 13 residues. DNA of the CDR3: TGTGCCAGCAGTGGGGGGGACTTCCCTGAAGCTTTCTTT. This gives the protein CASSGGDFPEAFF.

V usage is TRBV24-1 and J usage is TRBJ2-3, with 10 bases lining up with TRBD2. The V and J ends lost 10 bases and 7 bases, in that order; junction bases with no gene match: 10. This CDR3 is 14 amino acids long. The germline V gene has CDR1 KGHDR and CDR2 SFDVKD. The CDR3 loop is CATGEAGGPYTQYF. The CDR3 DNA reads TGTGCCACGGGGGAAGCGGGAGGGCCATATACGCAGTATTTT.

The sample holds a few counts of this clone. V usage is TRBV27 and J usage is TRBJ2-7; 15 bases are a match to TRBD2. This CDR3 is built from 14 residues. Trimming at V came to 8 bases and at J to 7 bases, leaving 6 bases not matched to a gene. Germline CDR1 and CDR2: MNHEY and SMNVEV (reference sequence). CDR3 protein: CASSKGTSGREQYF. The CDR3 coding sequence is TGTGCCAGCTCCAAAGGGACTAGCGGGAGGGAGCAGTACTTC.

The CDR3 reads CASSYYGTSYEQYF. The CDR3 DNA follows: TGTGCCAGCAGTTACTACGGTACCTCCTACGAGCAGTACTTC. The J gene is TRBJ2-7, the V gene TRBV6-2 or TRBV6-3, with no clear D. The V and J ends lost 1 base and 0 bases respectively, with 7 bases between them. The CDR3 contains 14 residues. Per the germline V gene, CDR1 is MNHEY and CDR2 is SVGEGT.

CDR3: CASSPRGDAEAFF. CDR3 in DNA: TGTGCCAGCAGTCCGCGGGGAGACGCTGAAGCTTTCTTT. The V gene is TRBV7-9, the J gene TRBJ1-1; D gene unclear. Germline V CDR1 and CDR2: SEHNR, FQNEAQ (reference sequence). Trimming shortened V by 6 bases and J by 6 bases, and 14 bases separated the two germline ends. This CDR3 contains 13 residues.

The chain combines TRBV14 with TRBJ1-2, with 7 bases matching TRBD1. Germline loops: CDR1 SGHDN, CDR2 FVKESK. Trimming at V came to 0 bases and at J to 2 bases, leaving 6 bases not matched to a gene. CDR3 length: 16 residues. The CDR3 DNA follows: TGTGCCAGCAGCCAAGATTTGGGACAGCCCAACTATGGCTACACCTTC. This encodes CASSQDLGQPNYGYTF.